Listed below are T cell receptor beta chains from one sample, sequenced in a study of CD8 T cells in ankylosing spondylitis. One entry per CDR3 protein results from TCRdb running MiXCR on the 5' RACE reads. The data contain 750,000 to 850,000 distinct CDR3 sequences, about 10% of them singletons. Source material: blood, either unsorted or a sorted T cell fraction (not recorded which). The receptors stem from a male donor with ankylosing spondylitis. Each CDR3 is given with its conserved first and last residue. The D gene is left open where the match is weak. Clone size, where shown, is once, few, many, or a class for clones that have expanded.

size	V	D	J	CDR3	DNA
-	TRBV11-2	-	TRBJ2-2	CASSHLGVTGELFF	TGTGCCAGCAGTCACCTAGGAGTCACCGGGGAGCTGTTTTTT
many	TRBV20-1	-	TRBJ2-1	CSAPGVYNEQFF	TGCAGTGCCCCCGGGGTCTACAATGAGCAGTTCTTC
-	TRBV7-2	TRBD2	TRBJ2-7	CASSFGLAGYEQYF	TGTGCCAGCAGCTTCGGGCTAGCGGGCTACGAGCAGTACTTC
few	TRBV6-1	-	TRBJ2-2	CASKFRVSNTGELFF	TGTGCCAGCAAATTCAGGGTTTCGAACACCGGGGAGCTGTTTTTT
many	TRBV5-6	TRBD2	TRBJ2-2	CASSSRTSVDGELFF	TGTGCCAGCAGCTCCCGGACTAGCGTAGACGGGGAGCTGTTTTTT
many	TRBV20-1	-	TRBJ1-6	CSAEESSYNSPLHF	TGCAGTGCTGAGGAGAGTTCTTATAATTCACCCCTCCACTTT
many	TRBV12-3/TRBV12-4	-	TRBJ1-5	CASSPYRVNQPQHF	TGTGCCAGCAGCCCATACAGGGTAAATCAGCCCCAGCATTTT
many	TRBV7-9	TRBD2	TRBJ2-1	CASSLSSGYNEQFF	TGTGCCAGCAGCTTAAGTAGCGGGTACAATGAGCAGTTCTTC
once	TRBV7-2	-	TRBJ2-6	CASSLAGVGANVLTF	TGTGCCAGCAGCTTAGCGGGGGTGGGGGCCAACGTCCTGACTTTC
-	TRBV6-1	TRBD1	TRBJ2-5	CASRQTGGYETQYF	TGTGCCAGCAGACAGACAGGGGGCTATGAGACCCAGTACTTC
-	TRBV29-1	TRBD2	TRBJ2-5	CSVRTSGGETQYF	TGCAGCGTTAGGACTAGCGGGGGAGAGACCCAGTACTTC
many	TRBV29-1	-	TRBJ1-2	CSVGELSVTF	TGCAGCGTTGGGGAGCTCTCTGTCACCTTC
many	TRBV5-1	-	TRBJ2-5	CASRLEALSGETQYF	TGCGCCAGCAGATTGGAGGCGTTATCGGGAGAGACCCAGTACTTC
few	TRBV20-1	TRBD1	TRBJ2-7	CSASALLTGTYEQYF	TGCAGTGCTAGTGCGCTTTTGACAGGGACCTACGAGCAGTACTTC
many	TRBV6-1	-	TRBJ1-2	CASRETGPYGYTF	TGTGCCAGCAGAGAGACAGGCCCCTATGGCTACACCTTC